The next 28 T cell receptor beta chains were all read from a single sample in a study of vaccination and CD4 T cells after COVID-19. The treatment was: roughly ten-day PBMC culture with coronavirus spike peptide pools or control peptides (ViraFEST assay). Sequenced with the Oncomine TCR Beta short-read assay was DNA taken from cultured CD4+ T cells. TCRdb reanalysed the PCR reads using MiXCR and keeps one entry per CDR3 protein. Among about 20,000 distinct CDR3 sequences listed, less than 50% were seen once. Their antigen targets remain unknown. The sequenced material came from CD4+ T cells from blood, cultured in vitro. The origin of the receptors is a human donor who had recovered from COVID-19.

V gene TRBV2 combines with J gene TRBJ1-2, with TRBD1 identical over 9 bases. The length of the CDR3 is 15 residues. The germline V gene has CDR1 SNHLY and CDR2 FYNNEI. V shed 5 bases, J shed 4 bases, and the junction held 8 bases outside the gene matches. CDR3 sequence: CASSPQGAGFYGYTF. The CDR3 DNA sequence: TGTGCCAGCAGTCCACAGGGGGCTGGGTTCTATGGCTACACCTTC.

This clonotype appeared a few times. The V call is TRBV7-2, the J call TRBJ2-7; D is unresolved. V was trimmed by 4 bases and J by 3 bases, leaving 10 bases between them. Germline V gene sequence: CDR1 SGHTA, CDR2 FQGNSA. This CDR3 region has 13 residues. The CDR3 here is CASSSQWGYEQYF. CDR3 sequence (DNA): TGTGCCAGCAGCTCCCAGTGGGGCTACGAGCAGTACTTC.

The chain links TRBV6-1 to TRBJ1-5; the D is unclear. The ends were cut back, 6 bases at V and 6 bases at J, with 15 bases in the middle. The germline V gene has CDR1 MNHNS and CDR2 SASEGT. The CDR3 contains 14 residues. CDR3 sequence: CASSPDGPLQPQHF. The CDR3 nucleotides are TGTGCCAGCAGCCCTGACGGGCCCCTTCAGCCCCAGCATTTT.

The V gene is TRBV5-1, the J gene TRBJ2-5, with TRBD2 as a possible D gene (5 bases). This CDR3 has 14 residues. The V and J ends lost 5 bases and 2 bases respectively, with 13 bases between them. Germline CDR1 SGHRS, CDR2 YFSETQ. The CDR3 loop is CASSRDSVQETQYF. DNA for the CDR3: TGCGCCAGCAGTCGTGATAGCGTTCAAGAGACCCAGTACTTC.

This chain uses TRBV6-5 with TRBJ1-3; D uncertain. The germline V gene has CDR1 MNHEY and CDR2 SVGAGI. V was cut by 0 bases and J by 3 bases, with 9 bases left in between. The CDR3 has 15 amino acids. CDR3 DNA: TGTGCCAGCAGTTACTCGTCAGGTCTTGGAAACACCATATATTTT. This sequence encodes CASSYSSGLGNTIYF.

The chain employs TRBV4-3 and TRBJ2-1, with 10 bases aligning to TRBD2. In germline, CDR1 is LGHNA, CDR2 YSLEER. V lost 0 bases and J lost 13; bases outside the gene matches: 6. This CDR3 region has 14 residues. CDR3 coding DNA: TGCGCCAGCAGCCAAGATCGAAGCGGGAGGGCCCAGTTCTTC. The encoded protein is CASSQDRSGRAQFF.

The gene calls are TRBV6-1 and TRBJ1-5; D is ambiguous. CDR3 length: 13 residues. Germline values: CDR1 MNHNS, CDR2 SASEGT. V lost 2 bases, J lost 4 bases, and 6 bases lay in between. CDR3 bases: TGTGCCAGCAGTGAAATGGGGAATCAGCCCCAGCATTTT. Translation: CASSEMGNQPQHF.

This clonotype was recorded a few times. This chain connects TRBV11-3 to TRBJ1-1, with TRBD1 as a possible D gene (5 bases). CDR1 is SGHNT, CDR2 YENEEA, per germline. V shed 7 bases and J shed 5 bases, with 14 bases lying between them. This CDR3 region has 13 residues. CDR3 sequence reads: CASITSGGTEAFF. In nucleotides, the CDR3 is TGTGCCAGCATAACATCGGGGGGTACTGAAGCTTTCTTT.

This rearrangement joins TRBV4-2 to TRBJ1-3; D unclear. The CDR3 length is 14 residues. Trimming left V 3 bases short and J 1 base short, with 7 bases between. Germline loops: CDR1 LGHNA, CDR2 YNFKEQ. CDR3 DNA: TGTGCCAGCAGCCACTATGGTTCTGGAAACACCATATATTTT. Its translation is CASSHYGSGNTIYF.

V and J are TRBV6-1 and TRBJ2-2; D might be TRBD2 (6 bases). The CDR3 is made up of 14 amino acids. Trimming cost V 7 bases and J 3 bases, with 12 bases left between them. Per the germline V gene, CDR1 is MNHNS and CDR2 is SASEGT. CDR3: CASTRERDTGELFF. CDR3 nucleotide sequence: TGTGCCAGCACCCGGGAGAGGGACACCGGGGAGCTGTTTTTT.

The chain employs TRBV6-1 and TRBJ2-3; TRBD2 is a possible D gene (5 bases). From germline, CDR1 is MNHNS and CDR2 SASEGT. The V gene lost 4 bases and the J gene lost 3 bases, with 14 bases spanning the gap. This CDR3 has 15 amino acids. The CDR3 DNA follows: TGTGCCAGCAGTGCCCAGTCGGGGTGGACAGATACGCAGTATTTT. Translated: CASSAQSGWTDTQYF.

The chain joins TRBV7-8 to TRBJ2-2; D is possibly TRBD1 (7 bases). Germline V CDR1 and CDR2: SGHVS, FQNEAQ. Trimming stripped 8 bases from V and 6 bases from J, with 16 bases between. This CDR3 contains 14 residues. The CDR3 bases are TGTGCCAGCGTACAGGGGAGGAATCCCGGGGAGCTGTTTTTT. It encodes CASVQGRNPGELFF.

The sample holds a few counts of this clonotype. CDR3 coding DNA: TGTGCCAGCAGCCCGACAGGGATCGGTTATAACTATGGCTACACCTTC. Amino acids: CASSPTGIGYNYGYTF. The gene calls are TRBV6-1 and TRBJ1-2; 7 bases are shared with TRBD1. The V gene's germline CDR1 is MNHNS and CDR2 SASEGT. J was trimmed by 1 base and V by 6 bases; bases with no gene match: 11. The CDR3 spans 16 residues.

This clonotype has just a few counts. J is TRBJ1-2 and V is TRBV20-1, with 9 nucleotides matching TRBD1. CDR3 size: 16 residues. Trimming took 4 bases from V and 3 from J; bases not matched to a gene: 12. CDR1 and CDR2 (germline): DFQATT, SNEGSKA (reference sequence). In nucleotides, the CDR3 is TGCAGTGCTAAGAGCCGGGACAGGGATTTTTACTATGGCTACACCTTC. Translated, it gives CSAKSRDRDFYYGYTF.

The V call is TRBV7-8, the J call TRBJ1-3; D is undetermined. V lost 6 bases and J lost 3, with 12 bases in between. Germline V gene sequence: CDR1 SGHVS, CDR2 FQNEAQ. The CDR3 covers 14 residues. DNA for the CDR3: TGTGCCAGCAGACGTCGGTCGGATGGAAACACCATATATTTT. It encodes CASRRRSDGNTIYF.

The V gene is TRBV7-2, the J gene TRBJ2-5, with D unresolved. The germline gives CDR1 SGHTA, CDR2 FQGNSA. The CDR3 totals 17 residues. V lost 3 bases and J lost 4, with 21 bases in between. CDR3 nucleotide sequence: TGTGCCAGCAGCTTCAGCCCTAACCGATACCCAAGAGAGACCCAGTACTTC. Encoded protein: CASSFSPNRYPRETQYF.

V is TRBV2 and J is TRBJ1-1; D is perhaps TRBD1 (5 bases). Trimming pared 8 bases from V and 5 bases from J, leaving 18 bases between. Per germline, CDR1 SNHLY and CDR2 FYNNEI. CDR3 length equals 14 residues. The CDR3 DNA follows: TGTGCCAGCGAAATATTATCCGGGACGACTGAAGCTTTCTTT. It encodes CASEILSGTTEAFF.

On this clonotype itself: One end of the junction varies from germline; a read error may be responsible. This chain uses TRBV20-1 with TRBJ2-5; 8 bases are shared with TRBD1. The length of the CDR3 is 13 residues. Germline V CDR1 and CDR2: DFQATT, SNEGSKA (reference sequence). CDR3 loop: CTARLTGEETQYF. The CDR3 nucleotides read TGCACTGCTAGGCTGACAGGGGAAGAGACCCAGTACTTC.

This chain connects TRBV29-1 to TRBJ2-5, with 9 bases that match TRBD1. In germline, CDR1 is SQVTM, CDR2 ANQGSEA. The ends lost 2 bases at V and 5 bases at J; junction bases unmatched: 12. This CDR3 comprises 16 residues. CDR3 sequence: CSVEPSSGTGYETQYF. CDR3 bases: TGCAGCGTTGAACCCTCCTCCGGGACAGGGTATGAGACCCAGTACTTC.

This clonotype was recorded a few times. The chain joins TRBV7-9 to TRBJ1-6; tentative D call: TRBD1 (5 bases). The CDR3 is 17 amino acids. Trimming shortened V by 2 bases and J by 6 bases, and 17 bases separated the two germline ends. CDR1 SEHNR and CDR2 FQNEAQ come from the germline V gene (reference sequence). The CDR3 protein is CASSLYLTEGLNSPLHF. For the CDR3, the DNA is TGTGCCAGCAGCTTATACTTGACGGAGGGGCTTAATTCACCCCTCCACTTT.

The CDR3 coding sequence is TGCAGTGCTAGGGGCAGGGCAGAGACCCAGTACTTC. Protein sequence: CSARGRAETQYF. V is TRBV20-1 and J is TRBJ2-5; tentatively, D is TRBD1 (5 bases). The germline V and J ends were trimmed by 3 bases and 4 bases, with 9 bases remaining between them. Germline CDR1 is DFQATT and CDR2 is SNEGSKA (reference sequence). This CDR3 is 12 amino acids long.

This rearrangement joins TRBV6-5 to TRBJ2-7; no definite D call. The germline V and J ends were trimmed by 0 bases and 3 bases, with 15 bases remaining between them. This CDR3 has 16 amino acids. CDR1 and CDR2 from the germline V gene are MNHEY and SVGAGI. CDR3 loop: CASSYSKYPPGYEQYF. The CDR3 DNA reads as TGTGCCAGCAGTTACTCGAAATATCCCCCCGGCTACGAGCAGTACTTC.

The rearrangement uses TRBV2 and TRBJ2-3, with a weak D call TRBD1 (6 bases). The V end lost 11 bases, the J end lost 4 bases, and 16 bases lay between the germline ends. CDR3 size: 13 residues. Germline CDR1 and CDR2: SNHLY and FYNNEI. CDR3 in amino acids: CAGPYRDPDTQYF. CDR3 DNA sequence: TGTGCCGGCCCTTACAGGGACCCAGATACGCAGTATTTT.

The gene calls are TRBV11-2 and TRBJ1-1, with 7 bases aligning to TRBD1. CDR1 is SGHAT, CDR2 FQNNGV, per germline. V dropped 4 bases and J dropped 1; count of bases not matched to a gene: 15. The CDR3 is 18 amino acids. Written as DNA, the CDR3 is TGTGCCAGCAGCTCCGGGTCCAGGGGGTTCTATCCGAACACTGAAGCTTTCTTT. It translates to CASSSGSRGFYPNTEAFF.

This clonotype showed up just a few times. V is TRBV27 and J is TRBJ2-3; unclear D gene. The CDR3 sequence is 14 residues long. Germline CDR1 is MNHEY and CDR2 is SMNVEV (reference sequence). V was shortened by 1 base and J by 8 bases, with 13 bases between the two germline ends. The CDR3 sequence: CASSLYSTASTQYF. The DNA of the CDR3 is TGTGCCAGCAGTTTATACTCGACCGCCTCTACGCAGTATTTT.

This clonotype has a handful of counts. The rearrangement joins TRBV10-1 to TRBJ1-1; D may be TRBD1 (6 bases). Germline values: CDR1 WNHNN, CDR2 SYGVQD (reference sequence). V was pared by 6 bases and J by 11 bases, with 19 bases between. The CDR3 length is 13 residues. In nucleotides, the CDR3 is TGCGCCAGCAGCTTAACAGGGATAGGTACGGCTTTCTTT. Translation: CASSLTGIGTAFF.

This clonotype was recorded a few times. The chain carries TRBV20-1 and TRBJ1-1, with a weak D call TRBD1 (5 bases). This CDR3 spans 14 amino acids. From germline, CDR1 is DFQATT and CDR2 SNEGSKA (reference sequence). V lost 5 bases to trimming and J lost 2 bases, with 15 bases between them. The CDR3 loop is CSALWLGGNTEAFF. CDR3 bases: TGCAGTGCTCTCTGGCTCGGGGGAAACACTGAAGCTTTCTTT.

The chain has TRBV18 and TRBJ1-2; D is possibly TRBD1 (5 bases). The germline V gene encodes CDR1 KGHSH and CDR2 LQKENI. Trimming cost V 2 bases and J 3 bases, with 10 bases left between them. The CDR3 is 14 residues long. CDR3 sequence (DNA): TGTGCCAGCTCACCAAGACAGACAGACTATGGCTACACCTTC. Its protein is CASSPRQTDYGYTF.